These 8 T cell receptor beta chains came from one sample sequenced in a study of T-cell reconstitution after alpha-beta-depleted transplantation in children. Findings and caveats of the study: Several hundred expanded graft clones reportedly were the source of alpha-beta T cells about two months after transplant.

These receptors' antigens are unknown. Molecular barcoding with unique molecular identifiers was used for the TCRbeta library. TCRdb re-derived calls from the PCR reads in MiXCR, one entry per CDR3 protein. Of roughly 32,000 distinct CDR3 sequences listed, about 6.8% are singletons. This specimen consisted of peripheral blood, obtained 60 days after TCRalphabeta/CD19-depleted stem cell transplant. Receptor source: a child less than two years old who had a stem cell transplant for acute myeloid leukemia, so the T cells may come from the graft donor.

This clonotype was recorded many times. The CDR3 protein is CASSVTGSTEQYF. The CDR3 DNA follows: TGCGCCAGCAGCGTCACAGGTAGTACCGAGCAGTACTTC. This chain uses TRBV5-1 with TRBJ2-7; possibly TRBD1 for D (5 bases). This CDR3 is 13 amino acids long. CDR1 is SGHRS and CDR2 is YFSETQ in the germline V gene. V lost 4 bases to trimming and J lost 6 bases, with 14 bases between them.

This clonotype showed up many times. V usage is TRBV20-1 and J usage is TRBJ1-3; no reliable D call. Germline-derived CDR1 and CDR2 are DFQATT and SNEGSKA (reference sequence). The CDR3 covers 13 residues. V was pared by 3 bases and J by 4 bases, with 10 bases between. The CDR3 nucleotides read TGCAGTGCTAGGGCGGGGAAAGGAAACACCATATATTTT. Amino acid sequence: CSARAGKGNTIYF.

Ten or more counts support this clonotype. The gene calls are TRBV6-2 or TRBV6-3 and TRBJ2-2, with D perhaps TRBD1 (6 bases). V lost 4 bases, J lost 0 bases, and 12 bases lay in between. Germline values: CDR1 MNHEY, CDR2 SVGEGT. The CDR3 spans 16 residues. The chain's CDR3 is CASSFGGQTNTGELFF. The CDR3 DNA reads as TGTGCCAGCAGTTTTGGAGGACAGACGAACACCGGGGAGCTGTTTTTT.

Many counts were recorded for this clonotype. The chain links TRBV27 to TRBJ2-7, with D perhaps being TRBD1 or TRBD2 (5 bases each). CDR1 is MNHEY and CDR2 is SMNVEV in the germline V gene (reference sequence). Between the trimmed V and J ends, which lost 5 bases and 6 bases, there was a span of 14 bases. The CDR3 runs to 13 residues. The CDR3 DNA reads TGTGCCAGCAGTCCCTGGGCAGGGAGCGAGCAGTACTTC. Amino acids: CASSPWAGSEQYF.

In its sample, this clonotype was seen many times. The chain links TRBV28 to TRBJ1-3, with D possibly matching TRBD1 (5 bases). This CDR3 has 14 amino acids. Deletions cut 3 bases from V and 0 bases from J, with 6 bases between. CDR1 is MDHEN, CDR2 SYDVKM, per germline. CDR3 coding DNA: TGTGCCAGCAGTTTTGACAGCTCTGGAAACACCATATATTTT. Translated, it gives CASSFDSSGNTIYF.

The table lists this clonotype with a few counts. V and J are TRBV6-5 and TRBJ2-1; 7 bases map to TRBD2. The length of the CDR3 is 11 residues. Per the germline V gene, CDR1 is MNHEY and CDR2 is SVGAGI. The V gene end was trimmed by 6 bases and the J gene end by 8 bases; junction bases not matched to a gene: 1. The CDR3 DNA follows: TGTGCCAGCAGACTAGCGTATGAGCAGTTCTTC. Amino acids: CASRLAYEQFF.

This clonotype was counted at least ten times. This chain uses TRBV20-1 with TRBJ1-5; the D is unclear. The CDR3 runs 14 residues. Trimming removed 0 bases from V and 1 base from J, with 7 bases in between. Germline V gene data show CDR1 as DFQATT and CDR2 as SNEGSKA (reference sequence). CDR3: CSARDTESNQPQHF. The CDR3, as DNA: TGCAGTGCTAGAGATACGGAGAGCAATCAGCCCCAGCATTTT.

This clonotype has at least ten counts. The chain links TRBV28 to TRBJ1-4; the match to TRBD1 covers 7 bases. Germline V lookup: CDR1 MDHEN, CDR2 SYDVKM. V dropped 4 bases and J dropped 0; count of bases not matched to a gene: 5. CDR3 length equals 16 residues. The CDR3 sequence is CASSSGTDATNEKLFF. The CDR3 nucleotides are TGTGCCAGCAGTTCGGGGACAGACGCAACTAATGAAAAACTGTTTTTT.